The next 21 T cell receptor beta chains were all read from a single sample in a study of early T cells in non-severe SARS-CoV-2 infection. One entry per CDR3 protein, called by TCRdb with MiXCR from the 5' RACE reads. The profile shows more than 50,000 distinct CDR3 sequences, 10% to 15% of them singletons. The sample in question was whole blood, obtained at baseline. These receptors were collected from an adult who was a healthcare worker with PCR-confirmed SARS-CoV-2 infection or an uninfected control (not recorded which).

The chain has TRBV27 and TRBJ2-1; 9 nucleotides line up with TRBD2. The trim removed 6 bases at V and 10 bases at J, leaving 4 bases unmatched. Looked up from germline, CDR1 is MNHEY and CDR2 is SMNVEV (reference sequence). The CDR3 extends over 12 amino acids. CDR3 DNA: TGTGCCAGCAGACCAGCGGGAGGCGAGCAGTTCTTC. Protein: CASRPAGGEQFF.

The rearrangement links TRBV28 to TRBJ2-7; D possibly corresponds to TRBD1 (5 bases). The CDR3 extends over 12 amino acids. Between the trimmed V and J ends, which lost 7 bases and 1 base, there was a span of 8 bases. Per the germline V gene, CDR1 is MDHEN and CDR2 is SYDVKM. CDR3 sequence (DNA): TGTGCCAGCACAGGGCCATCCTACGAGCAGTACTTC. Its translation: CASTGPSYEQYF.

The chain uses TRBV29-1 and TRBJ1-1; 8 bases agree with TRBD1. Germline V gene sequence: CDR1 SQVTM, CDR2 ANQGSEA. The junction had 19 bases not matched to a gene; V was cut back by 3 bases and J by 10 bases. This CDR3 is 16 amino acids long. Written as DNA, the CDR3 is TGCAGCGTTGAGGGAATCCCGGGGACAGGCAGAAGGGGAGCTTTCTTT. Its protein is CSVEGIPGTGRRGAFF.

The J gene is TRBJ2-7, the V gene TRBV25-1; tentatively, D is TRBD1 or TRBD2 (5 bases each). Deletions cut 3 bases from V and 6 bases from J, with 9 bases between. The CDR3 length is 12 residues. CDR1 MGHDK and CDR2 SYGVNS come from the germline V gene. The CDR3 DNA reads TGTGCCAGCAGTGAGGATGGGGGCGAGCAGTACTTC. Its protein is CASSEDGGEQYF.

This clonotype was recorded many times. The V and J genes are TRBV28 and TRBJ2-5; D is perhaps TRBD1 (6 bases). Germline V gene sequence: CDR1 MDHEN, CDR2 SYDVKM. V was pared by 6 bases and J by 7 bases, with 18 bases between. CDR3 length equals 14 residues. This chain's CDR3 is CASSPQQGEGTQYF. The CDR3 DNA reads TGTGCCAGCAGCCCCCAACAGGGAGAGGGGACCCAGTACTTC.

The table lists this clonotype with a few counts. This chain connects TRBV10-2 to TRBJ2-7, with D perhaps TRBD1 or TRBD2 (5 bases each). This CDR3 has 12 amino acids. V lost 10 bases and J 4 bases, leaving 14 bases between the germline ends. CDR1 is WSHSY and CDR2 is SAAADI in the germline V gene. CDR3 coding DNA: TGCGCCACCTGGGACGGCTTGTACGAGCAGTACTTC. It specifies CATWDGLYEQYF.

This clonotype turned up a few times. The chain's CDR3 is CASMTLSVGNTEAFF. CDR3 in DNA: TGCGCCAGCATGACCCTCTCGGTTGGGAACACTGAAGCTTTCTTT. The chain links TRBV5-1 to TRBJ1-1; no clear D. Germline values: CDR1 SGHRS, CDR2 YFSETQ. The CDR3 loop spans 15 amino acids. Trimming stripped 6 bases from V and 1 base from J, with 16 bases between.

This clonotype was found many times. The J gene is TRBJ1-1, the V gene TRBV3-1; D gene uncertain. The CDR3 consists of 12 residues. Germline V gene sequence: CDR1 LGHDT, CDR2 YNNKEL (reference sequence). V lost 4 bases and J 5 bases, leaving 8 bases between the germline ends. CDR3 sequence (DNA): TGTGCCAGCAGCCTGATGGAGACTGAAGCTTTCTTT. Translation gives CASSLMETEAFF.

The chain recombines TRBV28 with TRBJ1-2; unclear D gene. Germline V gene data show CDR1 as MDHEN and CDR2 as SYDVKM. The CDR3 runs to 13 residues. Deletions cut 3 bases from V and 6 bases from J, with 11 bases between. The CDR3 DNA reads TGTGCCAGCAGTTTGAGAAGAGGACATGGCTACACCTTC. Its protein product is CASSLRRGHGYTF.

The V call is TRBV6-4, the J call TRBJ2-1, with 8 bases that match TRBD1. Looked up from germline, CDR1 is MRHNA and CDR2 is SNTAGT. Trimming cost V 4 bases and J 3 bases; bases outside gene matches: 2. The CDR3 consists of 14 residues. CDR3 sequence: CASSAGTGYNEQFF. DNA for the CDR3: TGTGCCAGCAGTGCCGGGACAGGCTACAATGAGCAGTTCTTC.

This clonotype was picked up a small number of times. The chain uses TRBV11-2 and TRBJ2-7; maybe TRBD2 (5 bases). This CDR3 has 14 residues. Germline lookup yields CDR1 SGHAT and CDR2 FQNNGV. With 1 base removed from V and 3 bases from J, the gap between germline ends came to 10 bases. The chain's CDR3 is CASSLAGTYYEQYF. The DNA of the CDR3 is TGTGCCAGCAGCTTAGCGGGAACGTACTACGAGCAGTACTTC.

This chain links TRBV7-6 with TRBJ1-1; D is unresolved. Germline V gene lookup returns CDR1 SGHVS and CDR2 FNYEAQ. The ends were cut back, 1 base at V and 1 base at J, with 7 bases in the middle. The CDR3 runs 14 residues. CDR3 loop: CASSLVGANTEAFF. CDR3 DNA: TGTGCCAGCAGCTTAGTAGGCGCGAACACTGAAGCTTTCTTT.

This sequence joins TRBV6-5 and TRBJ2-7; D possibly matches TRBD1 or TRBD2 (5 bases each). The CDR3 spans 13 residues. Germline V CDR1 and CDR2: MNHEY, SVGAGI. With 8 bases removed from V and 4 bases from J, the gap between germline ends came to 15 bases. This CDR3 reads CASGRGAGYEQYF. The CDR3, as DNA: TGTGCCAGCGGCCGGGGCGCTGGGTACGAGCAGTACTTC.

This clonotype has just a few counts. CDR3 region: CASSEGLNQPQHF. Written as DNA, the CDR3 is TGTGCCAGCAGTGAGGGCCTCAATCAGCCCCAGCATTTT. The chain employs TRBV6-1 and TRBJ1-5; D gene ambiguous. Germline V gene sequence: CDR1 MNHNS, CDR2 SASEGT. The CDR3 runs 13 residues. Trimming took 3 bases from V and 3 from J, leaving 6 bases between them.

CDR3 region: CAISESLAGANTGELFF. The CDR3 region has the DNA TGTGCCATCAGTGAGTCACTAGCGGGAGCAAACACCGGGGAGCTGTTTTTT. The genes are TRBV10-3 and TRBJ2-2; 11 nucleotides align to TRBD2. With 0 bases clipped from V and 2 bases from J, the junction kept 2 bases outside the gene matches. The CDR3 is 17 amino acids. The germline V gene encodes CDR1 ENHRY and CDR2 SYGVKD.

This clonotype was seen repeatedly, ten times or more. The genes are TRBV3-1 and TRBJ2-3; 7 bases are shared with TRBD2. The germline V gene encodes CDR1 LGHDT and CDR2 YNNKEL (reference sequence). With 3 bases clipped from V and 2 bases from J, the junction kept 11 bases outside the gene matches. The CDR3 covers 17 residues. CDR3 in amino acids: CASSHSNAGALTDTQYF. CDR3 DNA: TGTGCCAGCAGCCATTCAAACGCGGGAGCCCTCACAGATACGCAGTATTTT.

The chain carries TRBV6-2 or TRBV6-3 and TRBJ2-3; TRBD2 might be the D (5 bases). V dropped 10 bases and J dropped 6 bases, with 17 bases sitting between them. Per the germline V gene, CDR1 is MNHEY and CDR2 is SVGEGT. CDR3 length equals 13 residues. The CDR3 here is CANAPRPGDTQYF. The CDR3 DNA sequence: TGTGCCAACGCTCCTAGGCCGGGGGATACGCAGTATTTT.

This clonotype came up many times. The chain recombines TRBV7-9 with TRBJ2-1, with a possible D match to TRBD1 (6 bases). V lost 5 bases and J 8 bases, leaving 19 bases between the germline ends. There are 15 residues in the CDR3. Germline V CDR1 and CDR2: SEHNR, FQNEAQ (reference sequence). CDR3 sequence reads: CASSTQQGKGHEQFF. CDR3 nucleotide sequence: TGTGCCAGCAGCACACAACAGGGAAAGGGGCATGAGCAGTTCTTC.

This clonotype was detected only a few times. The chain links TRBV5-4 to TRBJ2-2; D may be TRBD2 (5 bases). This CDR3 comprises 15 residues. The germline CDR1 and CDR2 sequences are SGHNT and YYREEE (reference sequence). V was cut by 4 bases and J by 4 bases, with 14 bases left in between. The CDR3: CASSVTGVGTGELFF. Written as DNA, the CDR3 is TGTGCCAGCAGCGTGACCGGGGTAGGCACCGGGGAGCTGTTTTTT.

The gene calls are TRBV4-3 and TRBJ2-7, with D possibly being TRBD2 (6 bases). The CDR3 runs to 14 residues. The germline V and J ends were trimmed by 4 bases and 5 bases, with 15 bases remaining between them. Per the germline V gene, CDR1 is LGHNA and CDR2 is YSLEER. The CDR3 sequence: CASSPGAGKDEQYF. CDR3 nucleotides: TGCGCCAGCAGCCCGGGAGCAGGGAAGGACGAGCAGTACTTC.

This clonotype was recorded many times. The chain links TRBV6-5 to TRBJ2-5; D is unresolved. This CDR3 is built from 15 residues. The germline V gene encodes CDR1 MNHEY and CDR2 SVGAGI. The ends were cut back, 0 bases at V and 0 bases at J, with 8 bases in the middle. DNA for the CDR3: TGTGCCAGCAGTTACTCGTGGGGTAACCAAGAGACCCAGTACTTC. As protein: CASSYSWGNQETQYF.